This is a list of T cell receptor beta chains from one sample in a study of T-cell reconstitution after alpha-beta-depleted transplantation in children. One entry per CDR3 protein results from TCRdb running MiXCR on the PCR reads. Of hundreds of thousands of distinct CDR3 sequences listed, around 19% are singletons. The specimen comprised PBMCs from the stem cell graft donor, sampled from the stem cell graft. Receptors were obtained from a human donor who donated a stem cell graft to a child with acute lymphoblastic leukemia. CDR3s include the opening cysteine and the closing phenylalanine or tryptophan. A D gene is named only where the DNA matches it firmly. The size field is filled for only some rows; it gives once, few, many or a size class.

TRBV2	.	.	TRBJ1-3	CASSGNRAGNTIYF	TGTGCCAGCAGTGGCAACAGGGCTGGAAACACCATATATTTT
TRBV12-3/TRBV12-4	few	.	TRBJ2-7	CASSLTHSNEQYF	TGTGCCAGCAGTTTAACCCACAGTAACGAGCAGTACTTC
TRBV7-9	.	.	TRBJ2-2	CASSYPRERDTGELFF	TGTGCCAGCAGCTACCCAAGGGAAAGGGACACCGGGGAGCTGTTTTTT
TRBV4-2	.	TRBD1	TRBJ1-1	CASSPLTGVNTEAFF	TGTGCCAGCAGCCCCCTCACAGGGGTGAACACTGAAGCTTTCTTT
TRBV4-1	few	.	TRBJ2-3	CASSQGILRTSTDTQYF	TGCGCCAGCAGCCAAGGGATTCTTCGCACTAGCACAGATACGCAGTATTTT
TRBV6-1	.	.	TRBJ2-3	CASSQRTLGADTQYF	TGTGCCAGCAGTCAGAGGACACTAGGGGCAGATACGCAGTATTTT
TRBV20-1	.	TRBD1	TRBJ2-5	CSADRRQGQETQYF	TGCAGTGCCGATCGCCGACAGGGCCAAGAGACCCAGTACTTC
TRBV7-2	.	.	TRBJ1-1	CASSKWELWNTEAFF	TGTGCCAGCAGCAAATGGGAGTTATGGAACACTGAAGCTTTCTTT
TRBV12-3/TRBV12-4	.	TRBD2	TRBJ2-1	CASRATGLAGGGTYNEQFF	TGTGCCAGCAGAGCCACGGGACTAGCGGGAGGGGGAACCTACAATGAGCAGTTCTTC
TRBV4-1	few	.	TRBJ1-3	CASSQVTLSGNTIYF	TGCGCCAGCAGCCAAGTGACCCTCTCTGGAAACACCATATATTTT
TRBV20-1	few	TRBD2	TRBJ2-7	CSDDAVSGIF	TGCAGTGATGACGCTGTTAGCGGGATCTTC
TRBV4-1	.	.	TRBJ2-1	CASSQGRLLRPYNEQFF	TGCGCCAGCAGCCAAGGAAGACTTCTACGCCCCTACAATGAGCAGTTCTTC
TRBV4-1	.	.	TRBJ2-3	CASSQDGAGRGSDTQYF	TGCGCCAGCAGCCAAGACGGGGCGGGGAGGGGGTCAGATACGCAGTATTTT
TRBV5-6	few	TRBD2	TRBJ2-1	CASSLLAGGGDEQFF	TGTGCCAGCAGCTTGCTAGCGGGAGGGGGAGATGAGCAGTTCTTC
TRBV7-9	.	TRBD1	TRBJ1-5	CASSEQGQGRPQHF	TGTGCCAGCAGCGAACAGGGACAGGGGAGGCCCCAGCATTTT
TRBV15	few	.	TRBJ2-1	CATSRPAGETGYNEQFF	TGTGCCACCAGCAGACCGGCAGGGGAGACCGGATACAATGAGCAGTTCTTC
TRBV29-1	.	.	TRBJ2-3	CTVTSSSTDTQYF	TGCACCGTTACTAGCAGTAGCACAGATACGCAGTATTTT
TRBV9	.	.	TRBJ2-3	CASSAPNSTDTQYF	TGTGCCAGCAGCGCCCCCAATAGCACAGATACGCAGTATTTT
TRBV5-1	.	.	TRBJ2-1	CASSFRTSGTGGEQFF	TGCGCCAGCAGCTTTCGGACTAGCGGGACAGGGGGTGAGCAGTTCTTC
TRBV11-2	once	TRBD1	TRBJ1-5	CASSQGQGGLSNQPQHF	TGTGCCAGCAGCCAAGGACAGGGGGGCCTTAGCAATCAGCCCCAGCATTTT
TRBV5-6	.	.	TRBJ2-1	CASSLWRSYNEQFF	TGTGCCAGCAGCTTGTGGAGATCCTACAATGAGCAGTTCTTC
TRBV6-5	many	.	TRBJ1-2	CASSTSRQDYGYTF	TGTGCCAGCAGTACATCGAGGCAAGACTATGGCTACACCTTC